This T cell receptor (beta chain) is from a study of cytomegalovirus exposure and HLA in healthy donors. Study-level findings and limits: Some TCR beta chains (roughly 160 of them) were listed as cytomegalovirus-associated.

This clone was seen only a few times. The antigen remains unidentified. Deletions cut 1 base from V and 5 bases from J, with 11 bases between. The CDR3 is 14 amino acids. CDR1 SEHNR and CDR2 FQNEAQ come from the germline V gene (reference sequence). PCR used 60 Vbeta primers and 13 Jbeta primers. The table came from immunoSEQ multiplex PCR; TCRdb's copy has only in-frame clones and leaves some out. The sample carries 100,000 to 150,000 clones, under 85% recorded once. All the people who gave samples were healthy bone marrow donors. The sequence was collected from a human donor in good health. V is TRBV7-9 and J is TRBJ1-2; TRBD1 is a possible D gene (5 bases). Sequencing used PBMCs. This chain's CDR3 is CASSLVGGGYGYTF. DNA for the CDR3: TGTGCCAGCAGCTTAGTTGGGGGAGGTTATGGCTACACCTTC. Looking up the rest from reference TRBV7-9 and TRBJ1-2 gives the full variable domain: DTGVSQNPRHKITKRGQNVTFRCDPISEHNRLYWYRQTLGQGPEFLTYFQNEAQLEKSRLLSDRFSAERPKGSFSTLEIQRTEQGDSAMYLCASSLVGGGYGYTFGSGTRLTVV.